The present TCR beta chain was sequenced within a study of T cells expressing NK-cell markers. Study-level results: Once again these clonotypes came out on top in the CD3+CD56-NKG2C+ fraction of several donors. CD8+ T cells in over 5 donors included dominant NKG2C+ clonotypes at 1.0-7.0%.

Germline V gives CDR1 SGHNT, CDR2 YYREEE (reference sequence). This CDR3 region has 14 residues. Turning to this clonotype: Its target is not known.

UMIs accompanied the 5'RACE template switching by which TCR beta cDNA was made. Using the 5' RACE reads, TCRdb records one entry per CDR3 protein without DNA. Recorded for this sample: almost 450,000 distinct CDR3 sequences. The clonotype was recovered from a woman aged 18-69 years in good health. Material: blood T cells: a sorted CD56 or NKG2C T cell subset, CD4+ or CD8+ T cells, or bulk PBMC T cells (not recorded which). The chain couples TRBV5-4 to TRBJ2-2. CDR3 amino acids: CASSAALVATELFF.